The TCR beta chain described here comes from a study of shared clonotypes between healthy human individuals (dated by TCRdb to 2018 to 2020). For the wider study: The cohort included three men and a couple of women between 18 and 49 years of age. The study deeply sequenced blood TCR repertoires of about 5 healthy adults to estimate repertoire size and the extent of clonotype sharing between individuals. Different laboratories and diverse techniques were used to prepare libraries and sequence TCR repertoires, to increase sequencing depth and limit assay-specific biases. Per donor, three plates each were used for CD4 naive and CD4 memory, two for CD8 naive, and one for CD8 memory. Leukapheresis yielded between about 0.85 and 10 billion PBMCs per donor. Paper-wide results and their limitations: Across four donors, around 5% of naive CD4, roughly 3.4% of naive CD8, about 2% of memory CD4, and 0.3% to 0.45% of memory CD8 clonotypes were shared. Only blood was sampled, and tissue TCR repertoires likely differ from those in blood. The genetic and exposure-history diversity represented was limited by the small number of donors. Naive subsets generally had larger estimated clonotype richness than memory subsets. Pairwise subsampling indicated that sequencing depth was expected to affect the degree of clonotype sharing among donors. Incomplete sequencing was indicated by rarefaction of sorted-subset datasets, despite the large sequencing depth. Compared with non-shared clonotypes, the clonotypes found in all four sorted-subset donors had higher generation probabilities.

For the CD8 naive samples, CD45RO-negative cells were positively selected for CCR7, yielding a CD45RA+CCR7+ population from which TemRA cells were excluded. The donors were healthy, HIV-negative adults with no recently reported acute infections or vaccinations. All donors were Caucasian adults living in Nashville, Tennessee, USA. Blood was obtained by leukapheresis, after which PBMCs were separated by Ficoll-Histopaque density gradient centrifugation and cryopreserved in liquid nitrogen vapor phase. Purity and quantity of every magnetically sorted T cell population were checked by analytical flow cytometry. From each sorted fraction, genomic DNA was isolated and quantified by UV absorbance on a Nanodrop 2000c. Using the deep immunoSEQ assay, multiplex PCR amplified TCR CDR3 regions from genomic DNA. Extracted genomic DNA from each cell subset was distributed evenly across all wells of several immunoSEQ 96-well plates, and each plate was treated as a replicate. For sorted subsets, each replicate PCR was loaded with roughly 200 ng genomic DNA, equivalent to 30,000 or so T cell genomes. Purified libraries were quantified with a Qubit 3.0 fluorometer, sized on a Bioanalyzer 2100, and re-quantified with the KAPA Library Quantification kit. Every immunoSEQ 96-well plate was sequenced on a dedicated single-read 150-cycle Illumina NextSeq 550 flow cell. The study's processing was this. The immunoSEQ output contained only junctional sequences without quality scores, so filtering could not match that applied to full-length reads. Sequences were annotated with PyIR, a Python wrapper for IgBLAST v1.9, using IMGT germline references to assign V/J genes and CDR3. Any read was removed if the V/J assignment was weak (E-value above 1e-6), the CDR3 was missing, or the read contained stop codons, out-of-frame junctions, or ambiguous translated residues. V3J clonotypes were defined by identical inferred V gene, J gene, and CDR3 amino acid sequence. The percentage overlap between two repertoires was calculated by dividing the number of shared unique clonotypes by the size of the smaller repertoire. RTK rarefaction, the Chao1 estimator, and Recon v2.1 estimates of unobserved clonotypes were used to assess repertoire richness. For all TCRbeta clonotypes obtained by the gDNA method from a handful of donors, generation probabilities were computed with OLGA. Not all clones reach the TCRdb copy of this immuneACCESS table, which keeps in-frame sequences only. Checked studies attribute under half of the gap to unresolved V genes and leave the rest unexplained. For V, J and clone size, that table is used; D and trimming come from the DNA. The sample table contains around 1.9 million clones; only one count was recorded for approximately 94% of them. Of the sample, around 1.7% is held by the ten largest clones.

Details on this clone: This clone's antigen is unknown. Per-base qualities were not stored, and no clone one base away is much larger.

The junction shows trimming of 6 bases on V and 7 bases on J, and the gene matches do not reach 13 bases of it. The germline V gene yields ENHRY for CDR1 and SYGVKD for CDR2. The CDR3, from cysteine to phenylalanine, totals 16 residues. The CDR3 DNA has 48 bases and is translated from base 1. The chain is made from TRBV10-3 and TRBJ1-2; a stretch of 11 junction bases matches TRBD1. This clonotype was obtained from a man younger than 30 in good health. Some clones in this sample may be carry-over from other donors' samples. Sequenced input: naive CD8+ T cells from PBMCs. Interpreted using the paper, the cell subset or site label stands for: CD45RA+CCR7+. The nucleotides are TGTGCCATCAGCCTAAGCCTGGGGGACAGGGGGTTTGGCTACACCTTC. Translated, this is CAISLSLGDRGFGYTF.